This T cell receptor beta chain was obtained from a study of graft-versus-host responses after intestinal transplantation. This table comes from immunoSEQ multiplex PCR, and its TCRdb copy is limited to in-frame clones, with some not included. Of some 97,000 clones listed, roughly 90% were seen once; the top ten hold around 0.95%. Between the trimmed V and J ends, which lost 1 base and 2 bases, there was a span of 5 bases. The CDR3 consists of 14 residues. CDR1 is SGHDN and CDR2 is FVKESK in the germline V gene. A word on this clone: Its antigen is undetermined.

The input for sequencing was unstimulated CD4+ T cells sorted from spleen or lymph node cells, taken before transplant. This rearrangement joins TRBV14 to TRBJ2-2; D not certain. The source of this sequence is a human donor who was the organ donor for an intestinal transplant. The CDR3 sequence is CASSQVFNTGELFF. The CDR3 nucleotides are TGTGCCAGCAGCCAAGTTTTCAACACCGGGGAGCTGTTTTTT. Full variable domain (outside the CDR3, taken from reference TRBV14 and TRBJ2-2): EAGVTQFPSHSVIEKGQTVTLRCDPISGHDNLYWYRRVMGKEIKFLLHFVKESKQDESGMPNNRFLAERTGGTYSTLKVQPAELEDSGVYFCASSQVFNTGELFFGEGSRLTVL.